The 27 T cell receptor beta chains below were found in one sample sequenced in a study of human T cells and chemical hapten exposure. Unique molecular identifiers were attached to individual cDNA molecules within the library. TCRdb analysed the reads with MiXCR anew, one entry per CDR3 protein. In the table there are about 120,000 distinct CDR3 sequences, more than 8.5% of which are singletons. Unseparated into fractions, whole blood served as the source from which total RNA was extracted. The sequenced sample consisted of whole blood. The source of these receptors is a human donor in good health. Some clones in this sample may be carry-over from other donors' samples.

The V call is TRBV12-3 or TRBV12-4, the J call TRBJ2-1; possible D gene TRBD1, 6 bases. The CDR3 is 14 residues long. The germline V and J ends were trimmed by 5 bases and 5 bases, with 13 bases remaining between them. CDR3 amino acids: CASSAMGAHNEQFF. CDR3 nucleotides: TGTGCCAGCAGTGCCATGGGGGCCCACAATGAGCAGTTCTTC.

This rearrangement joins TRBV5-1 to TRBJ2-1, with D uncertain. V lost 5 bases and J lost 8, with 14 bases in between. CDR1 and CDR2 (germline): SGHRS, YFSETQ. CDR3 length: 13 amino acids. This CDR3 reads CASSRGELDEQFF. CDR3 in DNA: TGCGCCAGCAGTCGCGGCGAATTGGATGAGCAGTTCTTC.

There are many counts of this clonotype. CDR3 sequence reads: CASSYPRERNTEAFF. The DNA for the CDR3 is TGTGCCAGCAGTTATCCTAGGGAACGGAACACTGAAGCTTTCTTT. The chain has TRBV6-2 or TRBV6-3 and TRBJ1-1; D is unresolved. CDR1 MNHEY and CDR2 SVGEGT come from the germline V gene. This CDR3 has 15 amino acids. The ends were cut back, 3 bases at V and 1 base at J, with 12 bases in the middle.

The chain combines TRBV20-1 with TRBJ1-2; possible D gene TRBD1, 6 bases. This CDR3 has 13 amino acids. With 4 bases removed from V and 12 bases from J, the gap between germline ends came to 21 bases. Germline V gene sequence: CDR1 DFQATT, CDR2 SNEGSKA (reference sequence). The CDR3 here is CSAINREKKSHTF. The CDR3 bases are TGCAGTGCTATCAACAGGGAAAAGAAGAGTCACACCTTC.

The rearrangement links TRBV12-3 or TRBV12-4 to TRBJ1-5; 7 bases match TRBD1. The V segment lost 2 bases and the J segment 2 bases; nucleotides outside the gene matches: 3. The CDR3 is 15 amino acids. CDR3 coding DNA: TGTGCCAGCAGTTTATTCACAGGGGGCAATCAGCCCCAGCATTTT. The encoded protein is CASSLFTGGNQPQHF.

This clonotype has at least ten counts. The chain has TRBV18 and TRBJ1-1, with unresolved D. CDR3 length: 13 residues. V lost 5 bases and J lost 1, with 8 bases in between. CDR1 KGHSH and CDR2 LQKENI come from the germline V gene. CDR3 in amino acids: CASSSGENTEAFF. DNA of the CDR3: TGTGCCAGCTCATCCGGGGAGAACACTGAAGCTTTCTTT. The entire variable domain, with the rest obtained from reference TRBV18 and TRBJ1-1, is as follows: NAGVMQNPRHLVRRRGQEARLRCSPMKGHSHVYWYRQLPEEGLKFMVYLQKENIIDESGMPKERFSAEFPKEGPSILRIQQVVRGDSAAYFCASSSGENTEAFFGQGTRLTVV.

This clonotype was found a few times. The CDR3 sequence: CASSPPQLQPQHF. The CDR3 bases are TGTGCCAGCAGCCCCCCTCAGCTTCAGCCCCAGCATTTT. This chain joins TRBV11-3 and TRBJ1-5, with no clear D. The CDR3 totals 13 residues. Germline V gives CDR1 SGHNT, CDR2 YENEEA. Trimming stripped 5 bases from V and 6 bases from J, with 11 bases between.

This clonotype was seen a handful of times. The chain joins TRBV7-9 to TRBJ1-2; D is ambiguous. Trimming shortened V by 4 bases and J by 5 bases, and 5 bases separated the two germline ends. The CDR3 totals 11 residues. Germline values: CDR1 SEHNR, CDR2 FQNEAQ (reference sequence). CDR3 residues: CASSSDYGYTF. The CDR3 coding sequence is TGTGCCAGCAGCTCTGATTATGGCTACACCTTC. The whole variable domain, remainder taken from reference TRBV7-9 and TRBJ1-2, is DTGVSQNPRHKITKRGQNVTFRCDPISEHNRLYWYRQTLGQGPEFLTYFQNEAQLEKSRLLSDRFSAERPKGSFSTLEIQRTEQGDSAMYLCASSSDYGYTFGSGTRLTVV.

The table lists this clonotype with many counts. V gene TRBV6-6 combines with J gene TRBJ2-3; 8 bases match TRBD2. Germline V gene data show CDR1 as MNHNY and CDR2 as SVGAGI (reference sequence). The CDR3 runs to 17 residues. After removal of 5 bases from V and 2 bases from J, the junction contained 12 bases not matched to a gene. DNA of the CDR3: TGTGCCAGCAGTCCGGGAGTGGAAGCGGGGGACACAGATACGCAGTATTTT. Translation: CASSPGVEAGDTDTQYF.

This clonotype has just a few counts. The CDR3 spells CSVEGPNSGANVLTF. The CDR3 DNA is TGCAGCGTCGAGGGCCCCAACTCTGGGGCCAACGTCCTGACTTTC. The chain employs TRBV29-1 and TRBJ2-6, with a possible D match to TRBD2 (5 bases). The CDR3 extends over 15 amino acids. Trimming stripped 6 bases from V and 0 bases from J, with 12 bases between. Per the germline V gene, CDR1 is SQVTM and CDR2 is ANQGSEA.

V is TRBV6-5 and J is TRBJ2-5; D may be TRBD1 or TRBD2 (7 bases each). The germline CDR1 and CDR2 sequences are MNHEY and SVGAGI. Trimming stripped 4 bases from V and 2 bases from J, with 17 bases between. The CDR3 length is 16 residues. CDR3: CASSSGGGPAQETQYF. The DNA for the CDR3 is TGTGCCAGCAGTTCAGGGGGAGGGCCGGCGCAAGAGACCCAGTACTTC.

About this clonotype itself: A read error is possible here, since a much larger clone lies one base away. The chain uses TRBV21-1 and TRBJ2-3; whether TRBD1, the table's D call, matches the DNA was not checked. TRBV21-1 is given as a pseudogene. The length of the CDR3 is 20 residues. The CDR3 sequence is CASSKARVEEQGSSTDTQYF. The CDR3 coding sequence is TGTGCCAGCAGCAAAGCGCGGGTAGAAGAGCAGGGATCGAGCACAGATACGCAGTATTTT.

The chain joins TRBV2 to TRBJ2-1; D is unresolved. CDR1 SNHLY and CDR2 FYNNEI come from the germline V gene. Trimming removed 1 base from V and 7 bases from J, with 11 bases in between. The length of the CDR3 is 14 residues. In DNA form, the CDR3 reads TGTGCCAGCAGTGAAGGCCTGGTTGGAAATGAGCAGTTCTTC. Translating it yields CASSEGLVGNEQFF.

This clonotype was seen only a few times. The rearrangement uses TRBV7-9 and TRBJ2-1; 9 nucleotides align to TRBD1. Trimming at V came to 3 bases and at J to 3 bases, leaving 3 bases not matched to a gene. The CDR3 contains 15 residues. The germline gives CDR1 SEHNR, CDR2 FQNEAQ (reference sequence). CDR3 sequence: CASSFGTGIYNEQFF. CDR3 nucleotide sequence: TGTGCCAGCAGCTTCGGGACAGGGATCTACAATGAGCAGTTCTTC.

This clonotype appeared a few times. This chain uses TRBV20-1 with TRBJ1-5; TRBD1 is a possible D gene (5 bases). Per germline, CDR1 DFQATT and CDR2 SNEGSKA (reference sequence). V was shortened by 1 base and J by 4 bases, with 11 bases between the two germline ends. This CDR3 is 14 amino acids long. CDR3 bases: TGCAGTGCTAGAGGGCAGGGAGGGAATCAGCCCCAGCATTTT. This gives the protein CSARGQGGNQPQHF.

The V call is TRBV6-2 or TRBV6-3, the J call TRBJ2-5; 7 positions agree with TRBD2. The CDR3 length is 16 residues. Unmatched junction bases numbered 11, after V lost 6 bases and J lost 1 base. CDR1 and CDR2 (germline): MNHEY, SVGEGT. In nucleotides, the CDR3 is TGTGCCAGCAGACATCTGGGGGAGGGTCCCCAAGAGACCCAGTACTTC. Protein sequence: CASRHLGEGPQETQYF.

The sample holds many counts of this clonotype. The chain carries TRBV18 and TRBJ2-7; D call uncertain. CDR3 length: 15 amino acids. Trimming cost V 2 bases and J 1 base, with 12 bases left between them. Germline CDR1 and CDR2: KGHSH and LQKENI. In DNA form, the CDR3 reads TGTGCCAGCTCACCAGTGGCGGATCCTTCCTACGAGCAGTACTTC. This encodes CASSPVADPSYEQYF.

The chain employs TRBV6-2 or TRBV6-3 and TRBJ1-5; D is undetermined. The CDR3 spans 14 residues. V dropped 5 bases and J dropped 0 bases, with 8 bases sitting between them. The germline V gene has CDR1 MNHEY and CDR2 SVGEGT. In DNA form, the CDR3 reads TGTGCCAGCAGTCGGGGTAATAGCAATCAGCCCCAGCATTTT. Protein product: CASSRGNSNQPQHF.

This clonotype occurred many times. This chain joins TRBV7-2 and TRBJ1-2; 12 bases fit TRBD1. From germline, CDR1 is SGHTA and CDR2 FQGNSA. V was pared by 1 base and J by 3 bases, with 3 bases of the junction left unmatched. The CDR3 covers 16 residues. The CDR3 protein is CASSLGGTGGYYGYTF. In nucleotides, the CDR3 is TGTGCCAGCAGCTTAGGAGGGACAGGGGGCTACTATGGCTACACCTTC.

This chain links TRBV24-1 with TRBJ1-1; TRBD1 might be the D (6 bases). The CDR3 loop spans 13 amino acids. Germline V lookup: CDR1 KGHDR, CDR2 SFDVKD. Trimming cost V 8 bases and J 4 bases, with 13 bases left between them. The DNA for the CDR3 is TGTGCCACCATGCTAGGGGGAATCACTGAAGCTTTCTTT. This gives the protein CATMLGGITEAFF.

This sequence joins TRBV3-1 and TRBJ2-5, with D maybe TRBD2 (7 bases). Germline V gene sequence: CDR1 LGHDT, CDR2 YNNKEL (reference sequence). The CDR3 covers 17 residues. V was trimmed by 2 bases and J by 5 bases, leaving 21 bases between them. Here the CDR3 reads CASSQRRGAAGWETQYF. The CDR3 DNA is TGTGCCAGCAGCCAAAGACGGGGGGCGGCGGGTTGGGAGACCCAGTACTTC.

The chain recombines TRBV3-1 with TRBJ2-3, with TRBD2 identical over 8 bases. The germline CDR1 and CDR2 sequences are LGHDT and YNNKEL (reference sequence). Unmatched junction bases numbered 20, after V lost 3 bases and J lost 0 bases. The CDR3 is 21 amino acids. CDR3 bases: TGTGCCAGCAGCCATCCCGGGACTAGTTCGCCAGCGCGCTCTAGCACAGATACGCAGTATTTT. It is translated as CASSHPGTSSPARSSTDTQYF.

This clonotype was observed many times. In DNA form, the CDR3 reads TGTGCCAGCAGCTTGCAGGGGACGGGGGAGCTGTTTTTT. It encodes CASSLQGTGELFF. V and J are TRBV12-3 or TRBV12-4 and TRBJ2-2; maybe TRBD1 (6 bases). Trimming stripped 6 bases from V and 8 bases from J, with 13 bases between. The CDR3 covers 13 residues.

This clonotype was detected many times. The chain recombines TRBV12-3 or TRBV12-4 with TRBJ1-1, with TRBD1 matching over 8 bases. CDR3 length: 14 residues. V gave up 1 base and J gave up 8 bases; unmatched junction bases: 6. The CDR3, as DNA: TGTGCCAGCAGTTTAGGCAGGGGGCCCCTAGAAGCTTTCTTT. This encodes CASSLGRGPLEAFF.

This clonotype occurred many times. The chain links TRBV2 to TRBJ1-5; D remains ambiguous. This CDR3 contains 15 residues. Germline values: CDR1 SNHLY, CDR2 FYNNEI. Trimming removed 3 bases at V and 4 bases at J, with 13 bases between. CDR3 nucleotides: TGTGCCAGCAGTGAGTTTGGATCGGATAATCAGCCCCAGCATTTT. Translating it yields CASSEFGSDNQPQHF.

This clonotype was recorded many times. Mismatch with germline at one junction end may stem from a read error. The rearrangement links TRBV4-1 to TRBJ1-5, with D unresolved. CDR3 length equals 15 residues. The germline gives CDR1 MGHRA, CDR2 YSYEKL. DNA for the CDR3: TGCGCCAGCAGACAAGATACCGCCAGCGGTCAGCCCCAGCATTTT. Protein sequence: CASRQDTASGQPQHF.

This rearrangement joins TRBV6-5 to TRBJ2-6; weak D call: TRBD1 (6 bases). Germline assignment: CDR1 MNHEY and CDR2 SVGAGI. The CDR3 runs 15 residues. The ends were cut back, 8 bases at V and 1 base at J, with 12 bases in the middle. The CDR3 DNA is TGTGCCAGCTCCCCCAGGGGTTCTGGGGCCAACGTCCTGACTTTC. It encodes CASSPRGSGANVLTF.